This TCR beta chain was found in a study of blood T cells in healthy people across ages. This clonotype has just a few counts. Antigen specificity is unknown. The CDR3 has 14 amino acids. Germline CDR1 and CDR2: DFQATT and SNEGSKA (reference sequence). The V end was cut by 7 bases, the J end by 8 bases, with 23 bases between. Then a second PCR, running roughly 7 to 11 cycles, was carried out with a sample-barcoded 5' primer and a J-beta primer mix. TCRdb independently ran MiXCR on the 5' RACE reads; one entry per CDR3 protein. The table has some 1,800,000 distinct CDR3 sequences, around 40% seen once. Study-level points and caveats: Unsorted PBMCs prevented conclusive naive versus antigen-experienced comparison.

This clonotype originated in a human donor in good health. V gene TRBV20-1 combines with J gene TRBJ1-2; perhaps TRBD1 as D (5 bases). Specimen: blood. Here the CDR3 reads CSGIPGFQGRGYTF. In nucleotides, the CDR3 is TGCAGTGGGATTCCAGGATTCCAGGGAAGAGGCTACACCTTC.